The 21 T cell receptor beta chains in this list originate from one sample, sequenced in a study of blood T cell repertoires in COVID-19. Generated by immunoSEQ multiplex PCR, the TCRdb table keeps only in-frame clones and is missing some. The sample has 250,000 to 350,000 clones, 80% to 95% seen once. Material: PBMCs or T cells enriched from blood (not recorded which). Receptors were obtained from a woman in her 30s who had recovered from COVID-19.

This clone was seen a single time. This sequence joins TRBV3-1 (or the pseudogene TRBV3-2) and TRBJ2-2, with 11 bases lining up with TRBD2. This CDR3 is 17 amino acids long. Germline CDR1 reads LGHDT; CDR2 reads YNNKEL (reference sequence). The V segment lost 0 bases and the J segment 6 bases; nucleotides outside the gene matches: 6. The CDR3 sequence is CASSQEGASGRSGELFF. The DNA for the CDR3 is TGTGCCAGCAGCCAAGAAGGGGCTAGCGGGAGGTCCGGGGAGCTGTTTTTT.

This rearrangement joins TRBV6-5 to TRBJ2-7; D is possibly TRBD2 (5 bases). V shed 6 bases and J shed 3 bases, with 18 bases lying between them. The CDR3 runs 15 residues. The germline V gene encodes CDR1 MNHEY and CDR2 SVGAGI. The CDR3 DNA follows: TGTGCCAGCAGCTATGGCGTCCGGGATATCTACGAGCAGTACTTC. It specifies CASSYGVRDIYEQYF.

This clone was counted only a few times. J is TRBJ1-4 and V is TRBV10-3, with D maybe TRBD1 (6 bases). The CDR3 totals 14 residues. With 11 bases removed from V and 0 bases from J, the gap between germline ends came to 13 bases. Per the germline V gene, CDR1 is ENHRY and CDR2 is SYGVKD. The CDR3 nucleotides read TGTGCCGCACGGGGGGGCGCAACTAATGAAAAACTGTTTTTT. Its protein is CAARGGATNEKLFF.

This clone was seen a handful of times. The V gene is TRBV4-2, the J gene TRBJ2-7; 7 nucleotides align to TRBD2. The CDR3 has 16 residues. Germline loops: CDR1 LGHNA, CDR2 YNFKEQ. Trimming removed 3 bases from V and 0 bases from J; junction bases left unmatched: 8. The CDR3 region is CASSQVTSSSSYEQYF. The CDR3 DNA follows: TGTGCCAGCAGCCAGGTGACTAGCTCGAGCTCCTACGAGCAGTACTTC.

This chain joins TRBV15 and TRBJ2-5; the D is unclear. Germline CDR1 is LNHNV and CDR2 is YYDKDF (reference sequence). CDR3 length: 11 amino acids. The V end lost 3 bases, the J end lost 5 bases, and 4 bases lay between the germline ends. The CDR3 sequence is CATSRTETQYF. The CDR3, as DNA: TGTGCCACCAGCAGGACTGAGACCCAGTACTTC.

The chain combines TRBV19 with TRBJ2-1; 14 nucleotides line up with TRBD2. V lost 7 bases to trimming and J lost 7 bases; unmatched junction nucleotides: 9. Germline values: CDR1 LNHDA, CDR2 SQIVND (reference sequence). The CDR3 is 16 amino acids. The CDR3, as DNA: TGTGCCAGTACAGGGGGGGGACTAGCGGGAGTAAATGAGCAGTTCTTC. Its protein is CASTGGGLAGVNEQFF. The full variable domain, rest sourced from reference TRBV19 and TRBJ2-1, is DGGITQSPKYLFRKEGQNVTLSCEQNLNHDAMYWYRQDPGQGLRLIYYSQIVNDFQKGDIAEGYSVSREKKESFPLTVTSAQKNPTAFYLCASTGGGLAGVNEQFFGPGTRLTVL.

The J gene is TRBJ1-5, the V gene TRBV27; D might be TRBD1 (6 bases). Per germline, CDR1 MNHEY and CDR2 SMNVEV (reference sequence). Trimming took 0 bases from V and 0 from J, leaving 15 bases between them. The CDR3 runs 18 residues. CDR3 sequence (DNA): TGTGCCAGCAGTTTATCCCCCCAACAGGGTTCTAGCAATCAGCCCCAGCATTTT. Translation gives CASSLSPQQGSSNQPQHF.

The chain employs TRBV7-9 and TRBJ2-5, with 11 bases that match TRBD2. The length of the CDR3 is 14 residues. Germline V lookup: CDR1 SEHNR, CDR2 FQNEAQ (reference sequence). With V trimmed by 3 bases and J by 4 bases, 1 base remained unmatched. The CDR3 spells CASSFSGRGETQYF. The CDR3 bases are TGTGCCAGCAGCTTTAGCGGGAGGGGAGAGACCCAGTACTTC.

This clone has just a few counts. The chain couples TRBV30 to TRBJ1-2; 10 positions match TRBD1. Germline trimming cut 8 bases from V and 3 bases from J; bases unmatched to any gene: 6. There are 13 residues in the CDR3. Germline V gene data show CDR1 as GTSNPN and CDR2 as SVGIG (reference sequence). The CDR3 spells CAVRTGGDYGYTF. The CDR3 DNA is TGTGCCGTTCGGACAGGGGGGGACTATGGCTACACCTTC.

The chain has TRBV28 and TRBJ2-7, with D maybe TRBD2 (6 bases). Trimming stripped 6 bases from V and 6 bases from J, with 21 bases between. The germline gives CDR1 MDHEN, CDR2 SYDVKM. CDR3 length: 15 residues. CDR3 region: CASSPAGSGSSEQYF. CDR3 DNA: TGTGCCAGCAGCCCCGCGGGAAGTGGGTCGAGCGAGCAGTACTTC.

This chain links TRBV2 with TRBJ2-1, with TRBD2 matching over 8 bases. The CDR3 is 16 residues long. With 7 bases clipped from V and 2 bases from J, the junction kept 10 bases outside the gene matches. The germline CDR1 and CDR2 sequences are SNHLY and FYNNEI. In DNA form, the CDR3 reads TGTGCCAGCACCAACCCGGGGGGGGGCGCCTACAATGAGCAGTTCTTC. It translates to CASTNPGGGAYNEQFF.

The chain links TRBV2 to TRBJ1-6, with 8 bases matching TRBD1. The V gene's germline CDR1 is SNHLY and CDR2 FYNNEI. V shed 6 bases, J shed 7 bases, and the junction held 5 bases outside the gene matches. This CDR3 contains 14 residues. Here the CDR3 reads CASRTDRGNSPLHF. In nucleotides, the CDR3 is TGTGCCAGCAGGACTGACAGGGGCAATTCACCCCTCCACTTT.

A few counts support this clone. The chain has TRBV5-6 and TRBJ2-7; 9 nucleotides match TRBD1. Trimming at V came to 4 bases and at J to 4 bases, leaving 9 bases not matched to a gene. The CDR3 loop spans 15 amino acids. The germline V gene has CDR1 SGHDT and CDR2 YYEEEE. DNA of the CDR3: TGTGCCAGCAGCGCCACCGGGACAGGGTTATACGAGCAGTACTTC. Its protein is CASSATGTGLYEQYF. Looking up the rest from reference TRBV5-6 and TRBJ2-7 gives the full variable domain: DAGVTQSPTHLIKTRGQQVTLRCSPKSGHDTVSWYQQALGQGPQFIFQYYEEEERQRGNFPDRFSGHQFPNYSSELNVNALLLGDSALYLCASSATGTGLYEQYFGPGTRLTVT.

This clone was seen once. V gene TRBV2 combines with J gene TRBJ1-2, with D perhaps TRBD1 (5 bases). Trimming left V 1 base short and J 8 bases short, with 14 bases between. The germline gives CDR1 SNHLY, CDR2 FYNNEI. This CDR3 has 14 amino acids. CDR3 region: CASSEGRATAGYTF. CDR3 sequence (DNA): TGTGCCAGCAGTGAAGGAAGGGCGACAGCCGGCTACACCTTC. The whole variable domain, filled in from reference TRBV2 and TRBJ1-2, reads EPEVTQTPSHQVTQMGQEVILRCVPISNHLYFYWYRQILGQKVEFLVSFYNNEISEKSEIFDDQFSVERPDGSNFTLKIRSTKLEDSAMYFCASSEGRATAGYTFGSGTRLTVV.

The V gene is TRBV6-4, the J gene TRBJ2-1; D perhaps matches TRBD1 (6 bases). Trimming took off 5 bases at V and 7 bases at J, with 12 bases between the two ends. Germline V gene sequence: CDR1 MRHNA, CDR2 SNTAGT. This CDR3 region has 13 residues. The CDR3 DNA follows: TGTGCCAGCAGTAAAGAAAGGGGGAATGAGCAGTTCTTC. Amino acid sequence: CASSKERGNEQFF.

The J gene is TRBJ1-1, the V gene TRBV7-8, with 7 nucleotides matching TRBD1. V gave up 5 bases and J gave up 0 bases; unmatched junction bases: 12. From germline, CDR1 is SGHVS and CDR2 FQNEAQ. The CDR3 is 17 residues long. In DNA form, the CDR3 reads TGTGCCAGCAGCACCAAGACAGGGAGAGGAGTGAACACTGAAGCTTTCTTT. As protein: CASSTKTGRGVNTEAFF.

V gene TRBV29-1 combines with J gene TRBJ2-5; D is perhaps TRBD2 (6 bases). The CDR3 covers 15 residues. V was clipped by 3 bases and J by 1 base, with 15 bases between them. Per germline, CDR1 SQVTM and CDR2 ANQGSEA. The CDR3, as DNA: TGCAGCGTTGATCGGGTGTCTAGCGTCCAAGAGACCCAGTACTTC. It translates to CSVDRVSSVQETQYF.

The chain links TRBV5-4 to TRBJ2-1, with TRBD1 identical over 7 bases. CDR1 is SGHNT, CDR2 YYREEE, per germline (reference sequence). Trimming removed 0 bases from V and 3 bases from J; junction bases left unmatched: 15. This CDR3 comprises 19 residues. The chain's CDR3 is CASSLEGTRQGSGYNEQFF. The CDR3 nucleotides read TGTGCCAGCAGCTTGGAAGGGACCAGACAGGGAAGCGGCTACAATGAGCAGTTCTTC.

The CDR3 loop is CASSVATSGDYFVSTDTQYF. The CDR3 DNA sequence: TGTGCCAGCAGCGTAGCGACTAGCGGGGACTATTTTGTAAGCACAGATACGCAGTATTTT. The chain couples TRBV9 to TRBJ2-3, with 11 bases identical to TRBD2. The CDR3 extends over 20 amino acids. Trimming took 0 bases from V and 0 from J; bases not matched to a gene: 12. CDR1 and CDR2 (germline): SGDLS, YYNGEE.

The chain recombines TRBV4-3 with TRBJ1-1; maybe TRBD1 (6 bases). Germline CDR1 and CDR2: LGHNA and YSLEER. The CDR3 is 15 amino acids. V was trimmed by 3 bases and J by 7 bases, leaving 18 bases between them. CDR3 sequence (DNA): TGCGCCAGCAGCCAGACCAATATCGACAGGTATGAAGCTTTCTTT. It translates to CASSQTNIDRYEAFF.

The chain couples TRBV10-2 to TRBJ2-3, with D unclear. CDR3 length: 12 amino acids. Germline V lookup: CDR1 WSHSY, CDR2 SAAADI. Trimming removed 6 bases at V and 0 bases at J, with 4 bases between. The CDR3 protein is CASRASTDTQYF. Written as DNA, the CDR3 is TGCGCCAGCAGAGCTAGCACAGATACGCAGTATTTT.